The 27 T cell receptor beta chains in this list originate from one sample, sequenced in a study of T cell repertoires in cytomegalovirus infection. MiXCR was run by TCRdb on the reads, yielding one entry per CDR3 protein. The table has fewer than 550,000 distinct CDR3 sequences, approximately 32% seen once; the top ten hold around 13%. Material for sequencing was PBMCs. These receptors were taken from a human donor in good health (CMV status not recorded). Some clones in this sample may be carry-over from other donors' samples.

The chain has TRBV10-3 and TRBJ1-1; no definite D call. Germline assignment: CDR1 ENHRY and CDR2 SYGVKD. The CDR3 covers 12 residues. Deletions cut 3 bases from V and 0 bases from J, with 2 bases between. This CDR3 is CAISDVNTEAFF. Here the CDR3 DNA reads TGTGCCATCAGTGATGTGAACACTGAAGCTTTCTTT.

V and J are TRBV19 and TRBJ2-1; D unresolved. V was pared by 1 base and J by 3 bases, with 10 bases between. The CDR3 sequence is 15 residues long. The germline CDR1 and CDR2 sequences are LNHDA and SQIVND (reference sequence). The CDR3 here is CASSIGSGRYNEQFF. The CDR3 nucleotides read TGTGCCAGTAGTATAGGGTCGGGTCGCTACAATGAGCAGTTCTTC.

This clonotype occurred a few times. The V and J genes are TRBV27 and TRBJ1-1; D perhaps matches TRBD1 (5 bases). Germline CDR1 reads MNHEY; CDR2 reads SMNVEV (reference sequence). V was cut by 7 bases and J by 4 bases, with 13 bases left in between. This CDR3 comprises 13 residues. For the CDR3, the DNA is TGTGCCAGCAAAGATAGGGGAGGCACTGAAGCTTTCTTT. Its translation: CASKDRGGTEAFF.

This clonotype was counted ten times or more. The chain joins TRBV7-6 to TRBJ2-7, with unresolved D. CDR1 is SGHVS, CDR2 FNYEAQ, per germline. The V end was cut by 5 bases, the J end by 0 bases, with 11 bases between. This CDR3 region has 14 residues. CDR3 sequence: CASSPLPNSYEQYF. In DNA, the CDR3 is TGTGCCAGCAGCCCATTACCGAACTCCTACGAGCAGTACTTC.

As to this clonotype: One junction end does not reproduce the germline sequence, and a read error may be involved. The chain couples TRBV7-8 to TRBJ2-7; possibly TRBD1 for D (7 bases). CDR3 length equals 13 residues. Per the germline V gene, CDR1 is SGHVS and CDR2 is FQNEAQ. CDR3 sequence reads: CARSLGQDYETYF. CDR3 DNA: TGTGCCAGGAGCTTAGGACAGGACTACGAGACGTACTTC.

This clonotype appeared once. The rearrangement links TRBV20-1 to TRBJ2-2; the match to TRBD2 covers 16 bases. After removal of 5 bases from V and 12 bases from J, the junction contained 24 bases not matched to a gene. The CDR3 is 20 amino acids. CDR1 DFQATT and CDR2 SNEGSKA come from the germline V gene (reference sequence). This CDR3 is CSAFESYGTSGGAKSQKLFF. The CDR3 coding sequence is TGCAGTGCTTTTGAGTCCTACGGGACTAGCGGGGGGGCCAAGTCCCAAAAGCTGTTTTTT.

CDR3 sequence reads: CASSPRKGRGTDTQYF. CDR3 bases: TGTGCCAGCAGTCCCCGGAAGGGGCGGGGGACAGATACGCAGTATTTT. The chain couples TRBV27 to TRBJ2-3, with 7 bases aligning to TRBD2. Germline CDR1 MNHEY, CDR2 SMNVEV (reference sequence). The CDR3 sequence is 16 residues long. V lost 5 bases to trimming and J lost 3 bases; unmatched junction nucleotides: 11.

This rearrangement joins TRBV6-2 or TRBV6-3 to TRBJ2-3; D remains unclear. V shed 7 bases and J shed 6 bases, with 11 bases lying between them. This CDR3 spans 12 amino acids. CDR1 is MNHEY, CDR2 SVGEGT, per germline. The CDR3 region has the DNA TGTGCCAGCAAGTCCGTCCCGGATACGCAGTATTTT. Encoded protein: CASKSVPDTQYF.

This clonotype was found a few times. The rearrangement joins TRBV10-3 to TRBJ2-5; TRBD1 aligns across 9 bases. Germline V lookup: CDR1 ENHRY, CDR2 SYGVKD. This CDR3 region has 16 residues. V was pared by 11 bases and J by 5 bases, with 18 bases of the junction left unmatched. The CDR3 protein is CASQIADRGRVETQYF. The CDR3 DNA follows: TGTGCCTCCCAGATCGCGGACAGGGGACGTGTGGAGACCCAGTACTTC.

This clonotype has a count of ten or more. The rearrangement uses TRBV11-2 and TRBJ2-7; the D gene could be TRBD1 or TRBD2 (6 bases each). The germline CDR1 and CDR2 sequences are SGHAT and FQNNGV. This CDR3 is 15 amino acids long. V was trimmed by 1 base and J by 2 bases, leaving 12 bases between them. CDR3 coding DNA: TGTGCCAGCAGCTTAGTAACCGGGGGCGCCTACGAGCAGTACTTC. Translation gives CASSLVTGGAYEQYF. Supplemented by reference TRBV11-2 and TRBJ2-7, the full variable domain reads EAGVAQSPRYKIIEKRQSVAFWCNPISGHATLYWYQQILGQGPKLLIQFQNNGVVDDSQLPKDRFSAERLKGVDSTLKIQPAKLEDSAVYLCASSLVTGGAYEQYFGPGTRLTVT.

The rearrangement links TRBV12-3 or TRBV12-4 to TRBJ2-1; D not certain. There are 12 residues in the CDR3. V was cut by 3 bases and J by 7 bases, with 7 bases left in between. The CDR3 DNA sequence: TGTGCCAGCAGTTTTATAAGGAATGAGCAGTTCTTC. Protein: CASSFIRNEQFF.

At least ten counts were recorded for this clonotype. The V gene is TRBV7-2, the J gene TRBJ1-1; no clear D. CDR1 is SGHTA, CDR2 FQGNSA, per germline. CDR3 size: 13 residues. V was trimmed by 6 bases and J by 5 bases, leaving 13 bases between them. The chain's CDR3 is CASRPSGGTEAFF. The CDR3, as DNA: TGTGCCAGCAGACCATCAGGCGGGACTGAAGCTTTCTTT.

Many counts were recorded for this clonotype. The chain combines TRBV7-8 with TRBJ2-1; no clear D. Looked up from germline, CDR1 is SGHVS and CDR2 is FQNEAQ. CDR3 length: 17 amino acids. Trimming took off 1 base at V and 0 bases at J, with 13 bases between the two ends. The CDR3 DNA reads as TGTGCCAGCAGCTTAGTTGCCGCAACCAGCTCCTACAATGAGCAGTTCTTC. It codes for CASSLVAATSSYNEQFF.

A few counts support this clonotype. The gene calls are TRBV7-2 and TRBJ1-2; maybe TRBD1 (5 bases). The CDR3 runs to 15 residues. With 2 bases removed from V and 0 bases from J, the gap between germline ends came to 10 bases. Germline lookup yields CDR1 SGHTA and CDR2 FQGNSA. CDR3 in DNA: TGTGCCAGCAGCTTATCGGGGCCTACTAACTATGGCTACACCTTC. It codes for CASSLSGPTNYGYTF.

This clonotype was observed a handful of times. The gene calls are TRBV6-2 or TRBV6-3 and TRBJ2-1; TRBD1 aligns across 7 bases. The V segment lost 0 bases and the J segment 3 bases; nucleotides outside the gene matches: 5. Germline V gene data show CDR1 as MNHEY and CDR2 as SVGEGT. The CDR3 extends over 16 amino acids. Written as DNA, the CDR3 is TGTGCCAGCAGTTACTCATCCGGACAGGTCTACAATGAGCAGTTCTTC. Its protein product is CASSYSSGQVYNEQFF.

This chain joins TRBV5-4 and TRBJ1-3; TRBD1 matches at 7 bases. CDR1 is SGHNT, CDR2 YYREEE, per germline (reference sequence). The CDR3 loop spans 16 amino acids. The ends lost 4 bases at V and 0 bases at J; junction bases unmatched: 7. In DNA form, the CDR3 reads TGTGCCAGCAGCACGACTGACAGGGCCTCTGGAAACACCATATATTTT. Encoded protein: CASSTTDRASGNTIYF.

On this clonotype itself: Possible read error: a much larger clone is one base away. The chain combines TRBV7-3 with TRBJ2-7; D unresolved. The germline gives CDR1 SGHTA, CDR2 FQGTGA. The CDR3 length is 14 residues. CDR3 in DNA: TGTTCCAGCAGCTTAGTTCAGTACTCCTACGAGCAGTACTTC. Protein product: CSSSLVQYSYEQYF.

V usage is TRBV12-3 or TRBV12-4 and J usage is TRBJ2-5; TRBD2 matches at 10 bases. Trimming removed 9 bases from V and 9 bases from J; junction bases left unmatched: 16. The CDR3 runs to 15 residues. The CDR3 here is CASSPGLALVLPQYF. For the CDR3, the DNA is TGTGCCAGTAGTCCGGGACTAGCGTTGGTACTACCCCAGTACTTC.

As regards this clonotype: Being one base from a much bigger clone, this may be a read error. The rearrangement uses TRBV7-8 and TRBJ2-5; 8 bases agree with TRBD2. Unmatched junction bases numbered 15, after V lost 5 bases and J lost 1 base. Looked up from germline, CDR1 is SGHVS and CDR2 is FQNEAQ. There are 18 residues in the CDR3. The CDR3 protein is CASSITNLPGLVQETQYF. The CDR3 nucleotides read TGTGCCAGCAGCATCACAAACCTTCCGGGACTAGTCCAAGAGACCCAGTACTTC.

This clonotype was seen ten or more times. V gene TRBV27 combines with J gene TRBJ1-2, with 9 bases aligning to TRBD1. There are 14 residues in the CDR3. Trimming at V came to 5 bases and at J to 4 bases, leaving 5 bases not matched to a gene. Germline V lookup: CDR1 MNHEY, CDR2 SMNVEV (reference sequence). CDR3 in DNA: TGTGCCAGCAGTACCGCGGGACAGGGCTATGGCTACACCTTC. Encoded protein: CASSTAGQGYGYTF.

This rearrangement joins TRBV5-1 to TRBJ2-7, with D unclear. The CDR3 covers 14 residues. Germline V gene sequence: CDR1 SGHRS, CDR2 YFSETQ. V lost 0 bases and J lost 5, with 12 bases in between. CDR3 sequence reads: CASSLAVGHDEQYF. CDR3 in DNA: TGCGCCAGCAGCTTGGCCGTGGGTCACGACGAGCAGTACTTC. Full variable domain (outside the CDR3, taken from reference TRBV5-1 and TRBJ2-7): KAGVTQTPRYLIKTRGQQVTLSCSPISGHRSVSWYQQTPGQGLQFLFEYFSETQRNKGNFPGRFSGRQFSNSRSEMNVSTLELGDSALYLCASSLAVGHDEQYFGPGTRLTVT.

This clonotype has more than one count but fewer than ten. The chain combines TRBV20-1 with TRBJ1-6, with 9 nucleotides matching TRBD1. The CDR3 spans 17 residues. CDR1 is DFQATT, CDR2 SNEGSKA, per germline (reference sequence). After removal of 0 bases from V and 10 bases from J, the junction contained 13 bases not matched to a gene. DNA of the CDR3: TGCAGTGCTAGAGAATTCGACAGGACAGGGGTGAGGTCACCCCTCCACTTT. Protein sequence: CSAREFDRTGVRSPLHF.

A few counts support this clonotype. The chain recombines TRBV12-3 or TRBV12-4 with TRBJ2-7; 8 nucleotides align to TRBD2. The CDR3 has 14 amino acids. Losses at the gene ends were 3 bases for V and 3 bases for J; bases not matched to a gene: 4. The CDR3 region is CASSFQRGFYEQYF. The CDR3 DNA sequence: TGTGCCAGCAGTTTTCAGCGGGGGTTCTACGAGCAGTACTTC.

This clonotype showed up just a few times. The J gene is TRBJ2-2, the V gene TRBV11-3; TRBD1 might be the D (7 bases). V dropped 3 bases and J dropped 6 bases, with 17 bases sitting between them. This CDR3 has 16 residues. Germline loops: CDR1 SGHNT, CDR2 YENEEA. This CDR3 is CASSLRAGQTAGELFF. For the CDR3, the DNA is TGTGCCAGCAGCTTGAGGGCGGGACAGACGGCCGGGGAGCTGTTTTTT. The variable domain in full, with the rest retrieved from reference TRBV11-3 and TRBJ2-2, is EAGVVQSPRYKIIEKKQPVAFWCNPISGHNTLYWYLQNLGQGPELLIRYENEEAVDDSQLPKDRFSAERLKGVDSTLKIQPAELGDSAVYLCASSLRAGQTAGELFFGEGSRLTVL.

This clonotype occurred many times. V gene TRBV11-3 combines with J gene TRBJ2-7, with D possibly matching TRBD2 (5 bases). Between the trimmed V and J ends, which lost 1 base and 0 bases, there was a span of 13 bases. There are 16 residues in the CDR3. Germline assignment: CDR1 SGHNT and CDR2 YENEEA. The CDR3 nucleotides read TGTGCCAGCAGCTTAGGAGGAGGTAGACCCTCCTACGAGCAGTACTTC. It translates to CASSLGGGRPSYEQYF. Drawing the rest from reference TRBV11-3 and TRBJ2-7, the complete variable domain is EAGVVQSPRYKIIEKKQPVAFWCNPISGHNTLYWYLQNLGQGPELLIRYENEEAVDDSQLPKDRFSAERLKGVDSTLKIQPAELGDSAVYLCASSLGGGRPSYEQYFGPGTRLTVT.

This chain uses TRBV19 with TRBJ1-1, with D uncertain. Germline CDR1 reads LNHDA; CDR2 reads SQIVND (reference sequence). The length of the CDR3 is 15 residues. V dropped 7 bases and J dropped 2 bases, with 17 bases sitting between them. The CDR3, as DNA: TGTGCCAGTATGGGGAGGCGGCAGACAAACACTGAAGCTTTCTTT. It specifies CASMGRRQTNTEAFF.

This clonotype was observed many times. The rearrangement uses TRBV6-2 or TRBV6-3 and TRBJ1-2; D is uncertain. The germline V gene encodes CDR1 MNHEY and CDR2 SVGEGT. The CDR3 spans 15 residues. Deletions cut 7 bases from V and 2 bases from J, with 17 bases between. CDR3 in DNA: TGTGCCAGCAAAACGACTGGGAAAGAGAACTATGGCTACACCTTC. Its translation is CASKTTGKENYGYTF.